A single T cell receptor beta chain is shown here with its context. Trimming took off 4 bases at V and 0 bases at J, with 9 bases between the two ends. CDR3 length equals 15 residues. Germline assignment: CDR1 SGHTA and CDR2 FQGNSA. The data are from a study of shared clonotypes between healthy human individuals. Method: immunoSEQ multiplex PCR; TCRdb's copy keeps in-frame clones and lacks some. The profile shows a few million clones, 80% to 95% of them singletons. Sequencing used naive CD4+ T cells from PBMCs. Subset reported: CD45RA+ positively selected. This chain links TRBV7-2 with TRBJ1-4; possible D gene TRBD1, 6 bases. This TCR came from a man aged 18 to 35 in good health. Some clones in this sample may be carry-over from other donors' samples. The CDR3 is CASSYRVSTNEKLFF. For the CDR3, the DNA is TGTGCCAGCAGCTACAGGGTTTCAACTAATGAAAAACTGTTTTTT.